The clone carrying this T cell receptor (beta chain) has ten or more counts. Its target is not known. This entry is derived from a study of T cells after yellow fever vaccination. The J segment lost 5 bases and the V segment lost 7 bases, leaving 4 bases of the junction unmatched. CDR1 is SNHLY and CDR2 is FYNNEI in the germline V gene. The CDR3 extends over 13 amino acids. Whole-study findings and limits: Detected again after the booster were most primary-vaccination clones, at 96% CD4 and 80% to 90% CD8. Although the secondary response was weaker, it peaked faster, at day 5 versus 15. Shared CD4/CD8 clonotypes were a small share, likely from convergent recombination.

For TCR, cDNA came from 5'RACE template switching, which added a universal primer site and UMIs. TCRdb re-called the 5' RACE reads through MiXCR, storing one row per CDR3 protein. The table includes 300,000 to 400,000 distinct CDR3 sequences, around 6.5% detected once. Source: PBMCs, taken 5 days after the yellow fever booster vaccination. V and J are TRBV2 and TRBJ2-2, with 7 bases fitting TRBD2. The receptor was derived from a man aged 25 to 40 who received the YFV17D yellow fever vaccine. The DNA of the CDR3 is TGTGCCAGCACTCCCGGGAGGACCGGGGAGCTGTTTTTT. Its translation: CASTPGRTGELFF.